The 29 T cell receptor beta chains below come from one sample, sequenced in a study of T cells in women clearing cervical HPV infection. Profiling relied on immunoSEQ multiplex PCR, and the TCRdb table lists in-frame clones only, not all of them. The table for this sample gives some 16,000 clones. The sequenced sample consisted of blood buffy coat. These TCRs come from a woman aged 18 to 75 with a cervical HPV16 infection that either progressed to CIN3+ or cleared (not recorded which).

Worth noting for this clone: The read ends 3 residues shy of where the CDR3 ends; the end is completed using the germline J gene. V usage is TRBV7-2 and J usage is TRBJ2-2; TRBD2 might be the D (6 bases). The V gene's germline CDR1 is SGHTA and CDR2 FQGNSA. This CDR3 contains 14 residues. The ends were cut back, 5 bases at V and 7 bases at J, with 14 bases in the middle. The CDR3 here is CASSPGLWGGELFF. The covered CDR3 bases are TGTGCCAGCAGCCCGGGACTCTGGGGCGGGGAG.

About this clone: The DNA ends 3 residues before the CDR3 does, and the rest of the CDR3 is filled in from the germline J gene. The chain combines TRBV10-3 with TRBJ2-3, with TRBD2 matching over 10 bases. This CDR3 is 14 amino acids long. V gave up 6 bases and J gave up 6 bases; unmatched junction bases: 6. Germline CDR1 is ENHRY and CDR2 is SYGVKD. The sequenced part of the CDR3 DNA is TGTGCCATCAGAGGAGCGGGGGGGCCCGATACG. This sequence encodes CAIRGAGGPDT. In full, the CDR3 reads CAIRGAGGPDTQYF.

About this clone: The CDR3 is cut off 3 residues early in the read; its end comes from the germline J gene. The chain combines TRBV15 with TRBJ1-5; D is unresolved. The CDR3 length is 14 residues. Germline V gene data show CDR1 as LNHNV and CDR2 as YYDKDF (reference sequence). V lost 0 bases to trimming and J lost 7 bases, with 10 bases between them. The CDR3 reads CATSRDPNSQPQHF. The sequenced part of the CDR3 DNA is TGTGCCACCAGCAGAGATCCCAATTCCCAGCCC. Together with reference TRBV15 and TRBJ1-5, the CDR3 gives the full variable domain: DAMVIQNPRYQVTQFGKPVTLSCSQTLNHNVMYWYQQKSSQAPKLLFHYYDKDFNNEADTPDNFQSRRPNTSFCFLDIRSPGLGDTAMYLCATSRDPNSQPQHFGDGTRLSIL.

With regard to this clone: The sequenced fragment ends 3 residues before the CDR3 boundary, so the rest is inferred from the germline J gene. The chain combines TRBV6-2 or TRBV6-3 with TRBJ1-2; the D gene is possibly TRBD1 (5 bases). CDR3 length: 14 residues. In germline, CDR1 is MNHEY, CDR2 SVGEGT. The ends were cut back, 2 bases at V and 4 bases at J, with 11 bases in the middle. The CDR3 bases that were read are TGTGCCAGCAGTTACGGGGCGCCGGTCTATGGC. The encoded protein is CASSYGAPVYG. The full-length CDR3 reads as CASSYGAPVYGYTF.

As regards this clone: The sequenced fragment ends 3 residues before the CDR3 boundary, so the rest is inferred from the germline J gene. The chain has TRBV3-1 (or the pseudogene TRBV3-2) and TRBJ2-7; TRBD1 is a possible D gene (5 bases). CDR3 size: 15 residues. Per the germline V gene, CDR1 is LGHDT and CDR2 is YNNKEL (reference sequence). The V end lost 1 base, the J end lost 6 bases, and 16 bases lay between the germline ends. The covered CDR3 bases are TGTGCCAGCAGCCAAGTTCCTCCAGGGAAGGCCGAG. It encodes CASSQVPPGKAE. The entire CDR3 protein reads CASSQVPPGKAEQYF.

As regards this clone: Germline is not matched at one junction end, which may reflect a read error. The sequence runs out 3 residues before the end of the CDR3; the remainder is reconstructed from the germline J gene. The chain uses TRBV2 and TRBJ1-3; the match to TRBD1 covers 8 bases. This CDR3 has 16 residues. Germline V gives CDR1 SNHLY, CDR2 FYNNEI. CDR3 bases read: TGTGCCGGCAGTGAAGTTGACAGGGGCTCTGGAAACACC. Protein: CAGSEVDRGSGNT. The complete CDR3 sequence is CAGSEVDRGSGNTIYF.

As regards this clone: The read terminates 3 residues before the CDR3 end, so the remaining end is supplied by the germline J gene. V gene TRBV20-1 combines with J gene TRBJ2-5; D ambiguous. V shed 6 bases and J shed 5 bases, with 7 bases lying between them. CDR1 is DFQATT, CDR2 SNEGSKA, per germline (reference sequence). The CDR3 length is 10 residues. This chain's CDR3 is CSASKETQYF. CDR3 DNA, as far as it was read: TGCAGTGCAAGCAAGGAGACC.

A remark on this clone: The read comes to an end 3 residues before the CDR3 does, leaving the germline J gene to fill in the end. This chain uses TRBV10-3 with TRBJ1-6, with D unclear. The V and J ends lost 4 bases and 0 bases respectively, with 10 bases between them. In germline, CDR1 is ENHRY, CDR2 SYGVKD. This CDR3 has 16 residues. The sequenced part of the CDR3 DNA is TGTGCCATCAGTGGTCGCAGGAGCTCCTATAATTCACCC. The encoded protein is CAISGRRSSYNSP. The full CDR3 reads CAISGRRSSYNSPLHF.

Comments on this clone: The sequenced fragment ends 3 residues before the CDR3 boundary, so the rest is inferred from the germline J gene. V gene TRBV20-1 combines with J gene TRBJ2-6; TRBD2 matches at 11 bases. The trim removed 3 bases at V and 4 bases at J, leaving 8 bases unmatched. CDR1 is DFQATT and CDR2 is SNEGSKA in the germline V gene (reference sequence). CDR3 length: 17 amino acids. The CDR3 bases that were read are TGCAGTGCTAGTCTGCTAGCGGGGGGCCCGGGGGCCAACGTC. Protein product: CSASLLAGGPGANV. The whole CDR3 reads CSASLLAGGPGANVLTF.

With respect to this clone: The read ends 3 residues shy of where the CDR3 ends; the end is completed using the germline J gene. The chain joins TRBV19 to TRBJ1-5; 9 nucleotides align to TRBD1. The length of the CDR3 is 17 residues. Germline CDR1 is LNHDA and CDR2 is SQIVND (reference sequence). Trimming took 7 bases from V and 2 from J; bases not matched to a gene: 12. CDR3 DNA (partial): TGTGCCAGTATGGCCCGGACAGGGGCTAGGGGCAATCAGCCC. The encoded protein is CASMARTGARGNQP. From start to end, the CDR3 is CASMARTGARGNQPQHF.

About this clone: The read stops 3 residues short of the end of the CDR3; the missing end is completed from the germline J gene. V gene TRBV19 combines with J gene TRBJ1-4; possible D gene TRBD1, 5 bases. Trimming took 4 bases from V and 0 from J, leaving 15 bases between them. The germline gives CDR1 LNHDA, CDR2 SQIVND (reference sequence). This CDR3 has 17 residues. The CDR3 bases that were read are TGTGCCAGTAGTAGTTTCGCGGACATCCCAACTAATGAAAAA. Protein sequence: CASSSFADIPTNEK. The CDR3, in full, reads CASSSFADIPTNEKLFF.

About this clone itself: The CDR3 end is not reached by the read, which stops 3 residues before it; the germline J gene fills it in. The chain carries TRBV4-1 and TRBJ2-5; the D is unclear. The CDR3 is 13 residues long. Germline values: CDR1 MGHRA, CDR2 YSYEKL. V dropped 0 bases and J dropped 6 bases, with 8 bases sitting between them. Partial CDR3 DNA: TGCGCCAGCAGCCAAGATCTCTGGCAGACC. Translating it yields CASSQDLWQT. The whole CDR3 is CASSQDLWQTQYF.

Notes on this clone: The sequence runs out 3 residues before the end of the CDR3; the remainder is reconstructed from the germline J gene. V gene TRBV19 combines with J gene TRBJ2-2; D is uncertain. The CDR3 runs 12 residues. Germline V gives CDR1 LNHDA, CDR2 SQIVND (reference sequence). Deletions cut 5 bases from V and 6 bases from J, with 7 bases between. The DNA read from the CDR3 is TGTGCCAGTAGTTATGGCTCCGGGGAG. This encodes CASSYGSGE. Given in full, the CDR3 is CASSYGSGELFF.

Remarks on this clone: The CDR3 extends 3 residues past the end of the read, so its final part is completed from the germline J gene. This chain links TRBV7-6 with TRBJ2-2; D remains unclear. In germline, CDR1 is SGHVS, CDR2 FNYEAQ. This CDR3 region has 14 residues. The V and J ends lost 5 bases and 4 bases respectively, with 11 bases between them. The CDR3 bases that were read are TGTGCCAGCAGCCCTCAACCCGGCACCGGGGAG. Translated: CASSPQPGTGE. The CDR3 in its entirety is CASSPQPGTGELFF.

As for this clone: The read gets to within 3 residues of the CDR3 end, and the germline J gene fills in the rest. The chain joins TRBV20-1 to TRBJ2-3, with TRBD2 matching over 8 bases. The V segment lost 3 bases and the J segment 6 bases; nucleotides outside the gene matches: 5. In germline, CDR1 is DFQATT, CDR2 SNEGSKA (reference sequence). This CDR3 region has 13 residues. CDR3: CSASGGAGDTQYF. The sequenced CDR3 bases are TGCAGTGCTAGCGGGGGGGCCGGGGATACG.

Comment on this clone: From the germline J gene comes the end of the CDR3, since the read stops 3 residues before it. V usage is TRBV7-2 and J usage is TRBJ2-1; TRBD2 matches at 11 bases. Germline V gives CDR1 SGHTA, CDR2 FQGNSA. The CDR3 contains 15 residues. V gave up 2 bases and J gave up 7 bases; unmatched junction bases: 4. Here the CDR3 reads CASSLFPSGGNEQFF. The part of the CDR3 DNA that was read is TGTGCCAGCAGCTTATTTCCTAGCGGGGGGAATGAG.

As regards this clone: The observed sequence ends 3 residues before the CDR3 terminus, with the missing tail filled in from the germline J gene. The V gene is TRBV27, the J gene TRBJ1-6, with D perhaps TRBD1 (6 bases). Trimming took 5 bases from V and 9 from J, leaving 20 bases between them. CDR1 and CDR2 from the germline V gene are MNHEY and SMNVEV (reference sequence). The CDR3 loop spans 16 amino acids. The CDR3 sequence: CASSNIQGQGGSPLHF. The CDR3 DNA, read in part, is TGTGCCAGCAGTAATATCCAGGGGCAAGGAGGTTCACCC.

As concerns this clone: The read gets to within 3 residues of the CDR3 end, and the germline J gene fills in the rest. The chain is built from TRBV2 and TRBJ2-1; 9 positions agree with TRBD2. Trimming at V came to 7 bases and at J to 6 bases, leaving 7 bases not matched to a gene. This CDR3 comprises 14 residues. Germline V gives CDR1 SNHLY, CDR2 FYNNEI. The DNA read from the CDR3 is TGTGCCAGCACCTGGAGCGGGGGGATCAATGAG. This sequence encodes CASTWSGGINE. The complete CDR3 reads CASTWSGGINEQFF.

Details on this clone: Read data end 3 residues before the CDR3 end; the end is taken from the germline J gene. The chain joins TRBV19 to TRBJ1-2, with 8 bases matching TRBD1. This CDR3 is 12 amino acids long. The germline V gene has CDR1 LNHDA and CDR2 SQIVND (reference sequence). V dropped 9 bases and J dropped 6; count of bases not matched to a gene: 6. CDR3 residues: CASNTGGNGYTF. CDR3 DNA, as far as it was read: TGTGCCAGCAACACAGGGGGAAATGGC.

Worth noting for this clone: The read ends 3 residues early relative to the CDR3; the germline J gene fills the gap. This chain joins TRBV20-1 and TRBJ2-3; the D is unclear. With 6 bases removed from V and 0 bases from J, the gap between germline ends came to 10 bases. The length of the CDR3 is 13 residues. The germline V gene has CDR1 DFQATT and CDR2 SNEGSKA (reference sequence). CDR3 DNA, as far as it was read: TGCAGTGCCCGCCCGGTTAGCACAGATACG. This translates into CSARPVSTDT. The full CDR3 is CSARPVSTDTQYF.

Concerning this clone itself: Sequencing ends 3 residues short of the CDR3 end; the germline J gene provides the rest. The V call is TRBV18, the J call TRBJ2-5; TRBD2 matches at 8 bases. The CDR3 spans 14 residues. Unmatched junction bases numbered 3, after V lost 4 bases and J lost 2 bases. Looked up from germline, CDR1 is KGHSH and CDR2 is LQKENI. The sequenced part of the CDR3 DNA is TGTGCCAGCTCACAGCGGGGGATTCAAGAGACC. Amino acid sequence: CASSQRGIQET. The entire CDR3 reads CASSQRGIQETQYF.

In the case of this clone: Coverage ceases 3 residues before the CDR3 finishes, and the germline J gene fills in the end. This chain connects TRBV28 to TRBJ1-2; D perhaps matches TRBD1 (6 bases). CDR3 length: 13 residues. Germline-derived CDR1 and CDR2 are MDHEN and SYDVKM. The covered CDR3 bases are TGTGCCAGCAGTTCCAACAGGGTATTCGGC. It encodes CASSSNRVFG. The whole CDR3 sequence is CASSSNRVFGYTF.

The CDR3 sequence is CASSWGQGNYEQYF. The CDR3 DNA, read in part, is TGTGCCAGCAGCTGGGGACAGGGGAACTACGAG. This sequence joins TRBV5-5 and TRBJ2-7; 10 bases line up with TRBD1. The read terminates 3 residues ahead of where the CDR3 ends, so the germline J gene completes it. The germline V gene encodes CDR1 SGHKS and CDR2 YYEKEE (reference sequence). CDR3 length equals 14 residues. Trimming cost V 3 bases and J 3 bases; bases outside gene matches: 3.

The CDR3 DNA, read in part, is TGTGCCTGGCGGGGGGCCGGGAATACG. Protein product: CAWRGAGNT. The full CDR3 protein is CAWRGAGNTQYF. The chain joins TRBV30 to TRBJ2-3, with D tentatively TRBD2 (7 bases). Coverage ceases 3 residues before the CDR3 finishes, and the germline J gene fills in the end. Germline loops: CDR1 GTSNPN, CDR2 SVGIG (reference sequence). The CDR3 has 12 amino acids. V lost 5 bases to trimming and J lost 7 bases, with 13 bases between them.

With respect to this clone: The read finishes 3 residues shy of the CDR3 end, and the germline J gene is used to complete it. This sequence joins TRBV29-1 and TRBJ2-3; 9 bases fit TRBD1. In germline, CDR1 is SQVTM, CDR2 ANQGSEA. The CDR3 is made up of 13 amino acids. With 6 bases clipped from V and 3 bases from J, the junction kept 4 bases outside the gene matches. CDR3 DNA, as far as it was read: TGCAGCGTGGACAGGGGTGGGACAGATACG. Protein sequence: CSVDRGGTDT. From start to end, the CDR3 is CSVDRGGTDTQYF.

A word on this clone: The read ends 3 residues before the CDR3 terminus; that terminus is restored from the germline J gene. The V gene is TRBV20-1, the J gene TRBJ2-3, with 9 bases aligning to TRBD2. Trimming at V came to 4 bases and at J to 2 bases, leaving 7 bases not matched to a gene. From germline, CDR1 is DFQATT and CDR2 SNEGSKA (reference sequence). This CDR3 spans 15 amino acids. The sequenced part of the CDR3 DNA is TGCAGTGCTACCCGGACTAGCGCTTTCACAGATACG. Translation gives CSATRTSAFTDT. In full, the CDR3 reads CSATRTSAFTDTQYF.

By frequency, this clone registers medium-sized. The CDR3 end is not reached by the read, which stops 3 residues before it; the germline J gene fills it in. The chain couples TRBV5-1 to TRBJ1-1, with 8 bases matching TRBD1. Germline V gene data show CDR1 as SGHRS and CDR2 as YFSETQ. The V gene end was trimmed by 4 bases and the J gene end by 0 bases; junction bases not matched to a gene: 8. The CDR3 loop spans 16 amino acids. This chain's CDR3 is CASSLAGGPMNTEAFF. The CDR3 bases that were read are TGCGCCAGCAGCCTAGCAGGGGGCCCCATGAACACTGAA.

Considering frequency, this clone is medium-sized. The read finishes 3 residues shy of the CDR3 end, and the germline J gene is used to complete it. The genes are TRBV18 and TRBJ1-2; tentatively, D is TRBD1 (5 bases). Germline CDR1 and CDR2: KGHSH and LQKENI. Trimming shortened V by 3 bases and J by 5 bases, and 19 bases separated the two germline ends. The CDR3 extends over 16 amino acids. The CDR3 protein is CASSPTNPRGEYGYTF. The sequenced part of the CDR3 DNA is TGTGCCAGCTCACCTACAAACCCCCGGGGGGAATATGGC.

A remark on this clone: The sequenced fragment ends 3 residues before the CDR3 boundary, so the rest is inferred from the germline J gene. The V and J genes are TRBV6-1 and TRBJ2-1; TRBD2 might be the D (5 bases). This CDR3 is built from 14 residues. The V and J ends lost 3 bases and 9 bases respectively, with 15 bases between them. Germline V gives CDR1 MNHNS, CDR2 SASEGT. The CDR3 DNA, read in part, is TGTGCCAGCAGTGACCGAGGGTTCGGAAGTGAG. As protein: CASSDRGFGSE. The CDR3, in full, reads CASSDRGFGSEQFF.